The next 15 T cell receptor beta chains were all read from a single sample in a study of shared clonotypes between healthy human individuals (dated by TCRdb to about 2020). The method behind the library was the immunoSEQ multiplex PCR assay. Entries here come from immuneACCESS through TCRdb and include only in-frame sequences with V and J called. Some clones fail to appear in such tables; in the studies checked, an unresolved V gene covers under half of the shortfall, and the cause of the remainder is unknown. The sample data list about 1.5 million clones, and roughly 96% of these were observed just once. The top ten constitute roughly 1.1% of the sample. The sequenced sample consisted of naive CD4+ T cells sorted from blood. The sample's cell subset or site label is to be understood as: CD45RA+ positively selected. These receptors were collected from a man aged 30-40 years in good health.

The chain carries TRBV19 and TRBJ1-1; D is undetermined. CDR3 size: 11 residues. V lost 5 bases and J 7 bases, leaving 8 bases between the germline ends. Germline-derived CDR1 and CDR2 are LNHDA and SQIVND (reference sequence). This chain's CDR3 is CASSLGFEAFF. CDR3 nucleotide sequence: TGTGCCAGTAGTTTGGGCTTTGAAGCTTTCTTT.

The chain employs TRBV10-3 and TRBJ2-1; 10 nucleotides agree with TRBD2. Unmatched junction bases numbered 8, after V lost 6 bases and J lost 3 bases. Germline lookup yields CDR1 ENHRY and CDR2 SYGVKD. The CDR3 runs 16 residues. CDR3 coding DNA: TGTGCCATCAGGGCTAGCGGGAGTGTCGACTACAATGAGCAGTTCTTC. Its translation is CAIRASGSVDYNEQFF.

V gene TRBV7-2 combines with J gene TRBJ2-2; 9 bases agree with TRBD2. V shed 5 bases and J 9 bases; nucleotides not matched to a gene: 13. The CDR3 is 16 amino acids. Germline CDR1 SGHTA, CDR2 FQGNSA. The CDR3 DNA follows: TGTGCCAGCAGCCTGGGAGCGGGAGGAGTGTATAGGGAGCTGTTTTTT. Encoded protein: CASSLGAGGVYRELFF. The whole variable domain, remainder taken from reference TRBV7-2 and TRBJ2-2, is GAGVSQSPSNKVTEKGKDVELRCDPISGHTALYWYRQSLGQGLEFLIYFQGNSAPDKSGLPSDRFSAERTGGSVSTLTIQRTQQEDSAVYLCASSLGAGGVYRELFFGEGSRLTVL.

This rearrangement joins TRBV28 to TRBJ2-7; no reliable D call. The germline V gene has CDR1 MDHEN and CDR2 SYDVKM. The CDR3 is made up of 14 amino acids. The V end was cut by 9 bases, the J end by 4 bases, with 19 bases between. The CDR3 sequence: CASRLGQLLYEQYF. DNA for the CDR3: TGTGCCAGTCGTCTCGGGCAATTACTTTACGAGCAGTACTTC.

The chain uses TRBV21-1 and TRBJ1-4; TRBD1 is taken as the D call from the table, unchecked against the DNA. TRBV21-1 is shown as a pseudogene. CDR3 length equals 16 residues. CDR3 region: CASSKRYTGEDEKLFF. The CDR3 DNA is TGTGCCAGCAGCAAACGCTACACAGGGGAGGATGAAAAACTGTTTTTT.

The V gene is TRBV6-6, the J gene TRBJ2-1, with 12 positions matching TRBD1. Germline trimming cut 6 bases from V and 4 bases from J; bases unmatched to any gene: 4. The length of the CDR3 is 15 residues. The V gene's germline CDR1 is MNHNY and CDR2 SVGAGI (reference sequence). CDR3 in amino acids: CASRAGQGAYNEQFF. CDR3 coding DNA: TGTGCCAGCAGGGCGGGACAGGGGGCTTACAATGAGCAGTTCTTC.

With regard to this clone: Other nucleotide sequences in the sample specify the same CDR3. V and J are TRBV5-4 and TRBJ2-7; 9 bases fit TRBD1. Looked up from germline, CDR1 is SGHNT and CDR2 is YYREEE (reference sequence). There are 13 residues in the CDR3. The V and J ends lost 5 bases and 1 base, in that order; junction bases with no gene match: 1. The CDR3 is CASRGQGSYEQYF. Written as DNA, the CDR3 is TGTGCCAGCAGGGGACAGGGTTCCTACGAGCAGTACTTC.

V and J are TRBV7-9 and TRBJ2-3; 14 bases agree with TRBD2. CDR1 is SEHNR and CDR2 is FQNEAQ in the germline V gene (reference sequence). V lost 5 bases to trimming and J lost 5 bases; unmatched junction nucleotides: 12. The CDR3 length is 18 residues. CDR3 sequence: CASSQRGLAGAGRDTQYF. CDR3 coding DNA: TGTGCCAGCAGCCAAAGGGGACTAGCGGGAGCCGGCAGAGATACGCAGTATTTT.

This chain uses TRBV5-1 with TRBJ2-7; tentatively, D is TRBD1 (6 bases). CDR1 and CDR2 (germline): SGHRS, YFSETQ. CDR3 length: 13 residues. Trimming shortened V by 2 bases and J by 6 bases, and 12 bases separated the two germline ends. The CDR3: CASSLQDRGEQYF. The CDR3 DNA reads TGCGCCAGCAGCTTACAGGACAGAGGCGAGCAGTACTTC.

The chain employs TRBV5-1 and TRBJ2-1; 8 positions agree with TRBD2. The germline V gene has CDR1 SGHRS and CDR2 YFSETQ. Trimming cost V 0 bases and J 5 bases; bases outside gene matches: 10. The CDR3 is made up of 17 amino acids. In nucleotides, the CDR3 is TGCGCCAGCAGCTTGGCCATGAGCGGGAGTGGTAACAATGAGCAGTTCTTC. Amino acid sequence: CASSLAMSGSGNNEQFF.

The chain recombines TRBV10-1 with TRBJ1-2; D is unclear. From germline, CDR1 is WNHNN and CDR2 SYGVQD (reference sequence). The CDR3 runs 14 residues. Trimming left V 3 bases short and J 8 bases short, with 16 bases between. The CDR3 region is CASSDGGQTGGYTF. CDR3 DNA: TGCGCCAGCAGTGACGGCGGGCAGACTGGAGGCTACACCTTC.

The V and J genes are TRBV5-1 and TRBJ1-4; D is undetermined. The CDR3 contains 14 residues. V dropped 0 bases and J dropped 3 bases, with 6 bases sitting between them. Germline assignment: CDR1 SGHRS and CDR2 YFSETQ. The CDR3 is CASSLDVANEKLFF. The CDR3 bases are TGCGCCAGCAGCTTGGATGTCGCTAATGAAAAACTGTTTTTT.

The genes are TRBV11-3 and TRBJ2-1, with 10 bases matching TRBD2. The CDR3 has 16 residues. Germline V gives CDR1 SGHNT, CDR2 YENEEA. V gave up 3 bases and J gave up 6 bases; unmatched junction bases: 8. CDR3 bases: TGTGCCAGCAGCTTCACCATAGCGGGAGGCCGCAATGAGCAGTTCTTC. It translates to CASSFTIAGGRNEQFF.

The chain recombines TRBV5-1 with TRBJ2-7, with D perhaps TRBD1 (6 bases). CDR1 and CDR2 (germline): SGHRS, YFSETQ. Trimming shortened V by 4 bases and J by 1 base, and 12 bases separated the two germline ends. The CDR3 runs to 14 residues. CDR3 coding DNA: TGCGCCAGCAGCCCTTCGACAGGATCCTACGAGCAGTACTTC. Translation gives CASSPSTGSYEQYF.

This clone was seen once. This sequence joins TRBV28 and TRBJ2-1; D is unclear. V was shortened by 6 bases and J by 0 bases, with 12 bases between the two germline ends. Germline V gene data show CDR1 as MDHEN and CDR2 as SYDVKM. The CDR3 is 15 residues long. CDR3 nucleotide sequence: TGTGCCAGCAGCCCACCTGATATCTCCTACAATGAGCAGTTCTTC. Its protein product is CASSPPDISYNEQFF.